The 22 T cell receptor beta chains given below trace back to one sample, sequenced in a study of cytomegalovirus exposure and HLA in healthy donors. Repertoires were generated with immunoSEQ multiplex PCR, while TCRdb's copy carries only in-frame clones and drops some. The sample lists a few hundred thousand clones; around 90% were seen once. Sequences were obtained from PBMCs. The receptors originated from a woman aged 18-30 years in good health and CMV-seronegative.

This clone was seen a single time. V and J are TRBV4-1 and TRBJ2-3; TRBD2 matches 7 bases. In germline, CDR1 is MGHRA, CDR2 YSYEKL. V shed 4 bases, J shed 0 bases, and the junction held 13 bases outside the gene matches. This CDR3 has 18 amino acids. CDR3 bases: TGCGCCAGCAGCCCTAAAGTAAGAAGTAGCGGGAGCACAGATACGCAGTATTTT. This gives the protein CASSPKVRSSGSTDTQYF.

V and J are TRBV19 and TRBJ1-5, with 9 bases that match TRBD1. The V and J ends lost 6 bases and 7 bases, in that order; junction bases with no gene match: 7. Germline V gives CDR1 LNHDA, CDR2 SQIVND (reference sequence). This CDR3 region has 14 residues. CDR3 bases: TGTGCCAGTAGAGGGACAGGGTCCGGGCAGCCCCAGCATTTT. Residues: CASRGTGSGQPQHF.

The J gene is TRBJ2-1, the V gene TRBV7-2, with D unresolved. The CDR3 runs to 12 residues. V was cut by 8 bases and J by 4 bases, with 9 bases left in between. Germline CDR1 reads SGHTA; CDR2 reads FQGNSA. The CDR3 DNA reads as TGTGCCAGCTCTGGGCAGTACAATGAGCAGTTCTTC. Amino acid sequence: CASSGQYNEQFF.

The V and J genes are TRBV29-1 and TRBJ2-3; D gene ambiguous. V gave up 5 bases and J gave up 6 bases, with 6 bases separating them. The CDR3 is made up of 10 amino acids. The germline V gene has CDR1 SQVTM and CDR2 ANQGSEA. CDR3 sequence reads: CSVFRDTQYF. As DNA, the CDR3 is TGCAGCGTTTTTCGTGATACGCAGTATTTT.

This sequence joins TRBV18 and TRBJ1-2; 12 bases agree with TRBD1. V shed 2 bases, J shed 2 bases, and the junction held 3 bases outside the gene matches. CDR1 is KGHSH and CDR2 is LQKENI in the germline V gene. The CDR3 totals 16 residues. The CDR3 here is CASSPTGQGANYGYTF. CDR3 DNA sequence: TGTGCCAGCTCACCAACGGGACAGGGGGCAAACTATGGCTACACCTTC. Looking up the rest from reference TRBV18 and TRBJ1-2 gives the full variable domain: NAGVMQNPRHLVRRRGQEARLRCSPMKGHSHVYWYRQLPEEGLKFMVYLQKENIIDESGMPKERFSAEFPKEGPSILRIQQVVRGDSAAYFCASSPTGQGANYGYTFGSGTRLTVV.

In this sample, this clone turned up once. The V call is TRBV27, the J call TRBJ2-1, with TRBD2 as a possible D gene (6 bases). Germline CDR1 and CDR2: MNHEY and SMNVEV (reference sequence). The CDR3 runs to 14 residues. Deletions cut 3 bases from V and 5 bases from J, with 11 bases between. CDR3: CASSLASENNEQFF. The CDR3 DNA follows: TGTGCCAGCAGTTTGGCTAGCGAAAACAATGAGCAGTTCTTC.

V is TRBV7-6 and J is TRBJ2-2, with D possibly matching TRBD1 (6 bases). V lost 1 base and J 0 bases, leaving 6 bases between the germline ends. Looked up from germline, CDR1 is SGHVS and CDR2 is FNYEAQ. The CDR3 totals 15 residues. In DNA form, the CDR3 reads TGTGCCAGCAGCTTAGGGACAGCGAACACCGGGGAGCTGTTTTTT. Protein: CASSLGTANTGELFF.

This chain links TRBV6-5 with TRBJ2-1, with unresolved D. The germline V gene encodes CDR1 MNHEY and CDR2 SVGAGI. V lost 6 bases and J 0 bases, leaving 6 bases between the germline ends. There are 13 residues in the CDR3. The CDR3 reads CASSRSSYNEQFF. The CDR3 nucleotides read TGTGCCAGCAGCCGGAGCTCCTACAATGAGCAGTTCTTC.

The chain carries TRBV25-1 and TRBJ1-1, with D perhaps matching TRBD1 (5 bases). The V end was cut by 0 bases, the J end by 11 bases, with 10 bases between. The CDR3 is made up of 12 amino acids. CDR1 is MGHDK and CDR2 is SYGVNS in the germline V gene. CDR3: CASSEYKGVAFF. In DNA form, the CDR3 reads TGTGCCAGCAGTGAATATAAAGGGGTGGCTTTCTTT.

This chain connects TRBV7-9 to TRBJ2-5; the D is unclear. CDR1 and CDR2 (germline): SEHNR, FQNEAQ (reference sequence). Trimming took 4 bases from V and 3 from J, leaving 12 bases between them. The CDR3 runs to 14 residues. The CDR3 protein is CASSSLNREETQYF. The CDR3 DNA reads as TGTGCCAGCAGCTCCCTAAACCGAGAAGAGACCCAGTACTTC. Complete variable domain (other parts from reference TRBV7-9 and TRBJ2-5): DTGVSQNPRHKITKRGQNVTFRCDPISEHNRLYWYRQTLGQGPEFLTYFQNEAQLEKSRLLSDRFSAERPKGSFSTLEIQRTEQGDSAMYLCASSSLNREETQYFGPGTRLLVL.

The V gene is TRBV7-9, the J gene TRBJ1-6, with D hard to call. With 4 bases removed from V and 10 bases from J, the gap between germline ends came to 14 bases. The CDR3 has 14 residues. Germline-derived CDR1 and CDR2 are SEHNR and FQNEAQ (reference sequence). This chain's CDR3 is CASSSQSRKSPLHF. CDR3 nucleotide sequence: TGTGCCAGCAGCTCACAGAGTCGCAAATCACCCCTCCACTTT.

The rearrangement joins TRBV25-1 to TRBJ1-5; weak D call: TRBD1 (5 bases). Germline values: CDR1 MGHDK, CDR2 SYGVNS. The CDR3 consists of 13 residues. V was shortened by 10 bases and J by 9 bases, with 19 bases between the two germline ends. The CDR3 is CATPGTFHRPQHF. The CDR3 DNA is TGTGCCACCCCCGGGACTTTTCACCGGCCCCAGCATTTT.

The chain carries TRBV2 and TRBJ2-1, with TRBD2 matching 13 bases. The J segment lost 8 bases and the V segment lost 6 bases, leaving 7 bases of the junction unmatched. Germline V gene sequence: CDR1 SNHLY, CDR2 FYNNEI. This CDR3 region has 15 residues. CDR3 loop: CASSGRTSGGYEQFF. In nucleotides, the CDR3 is TGTGCCAGCAGCGGCCGGACTAGCGGGGGTTATGAGCAGTTCTTC.

The chain is built from TRBV5-4 and TRBJ1-6; no reliable D call. The V and J ends lost 10 bases and 5 bases respectively, with 16 bases between them. Germline assignment: CDR1 SGHNT and CDR2 YYREEE (reference sequence). The CDR3 consists of 14 residues. The CDR3 region is CACESTLDNSPLHF. CDR3 bases: TGTGCCTGTGAATCGACACTTGATAATTCACCCCTCCACTTT.

The V gene is TRBV5-1, the J gene TRBJ2-3; 13 bases are shared with TRBD2. V trimming: 2 bases; J trimming: 2 bases; junction bases outside the gene matches: 8. This CDR3 is 18 amino acids long. Germline values: CDR1 SGHRS, CDR2 YFSETQ. As DNA, the CDR3 is TGCGCCAGCAGCTTCATAACTAGCGGGGGGGCCGCCACAGATACGCAGTATTTT. Its translation: CASSFITSGGAATDTQYF.

This chain uses TRBV11-2 with TRBJ2-7; 10 positions match TRBD1. Per germline, CDR1 SGHAT and CDR2 FQNNGV. This CDR3 comprises 15 residues. J was trimmed by 4 bases and V by 5 bases; bases with no gene match: 8. The CDR3 sequence: CASSPLTGGLYEQYF. The CDR3 coding sequence is TGTGCCAGCAGCCCCTTGACAGGGGGCTTGTACGAGCAGTACTTC. The complete variable domain, with remaining parts taken from reference TRBV11-2 and TRBJ2-7, reads EAGVAQSPRYKIIEKRQSVAFWCNPISGHATLYWYQQILGQGPKLLIQFQNNGVVDDSQLPKDRFSAERLKGVDSTLKIQPAKLEDSAVYLCASSPLTGGLYEQYFGPGTRLTVT.

The chain uses TRBV13 and TRBJ2-5; the D gene is possibly TRBD1 (6 bases). Deletions cut 11 bases from V and 3 bases from J, with 16 bases between. The CDR3 has 13 residues. Looked up from germline, CDR1 is PRHDT and CDR2 is FYEKMQ (reference sequence). The DNA of the CDR3 is TGTGCCGTAGGCGGACAGAAAAAAGAGACCCAGTACTTC. Translated: CAVGGQKKETQYF.

This chain uses TRBV5-4 with TRBJ2-2; 14 bases align to TRBD2. V shed 4 bases, J shed 2 bases, and the junction held 7 bases outside the gene matches. The CDR3 consists of 18 residues. Per the germline V gene, CDR1 is SGHNT and CDR2 is YYREEE (reference sequence). CDR3 coding DNA: TGTGCCAGCAGCCCCGGACTAGCGGGGGGCTATAACACCGGGGAGCTGTTTTTT. It encodes CASSPGLAGGYNTGELFF.

V usage is TRBV28 and J usage is TRBJ1-2; D gene ambiguous. The CDR3 has 14 residues. Trimming removed 3 bases at V and 3 bases at J, with 11 bases between. Germline loops: CDR1 MDHEN, CDR2 SYDVKM. The CDR3 sequence: CASSLGGLDYGYTF. In DNA form, the CDR3 reads TGTGCCAGCAGTTTGGGAGGGCTCGACTATGGCTACACCTTC.

The chain combines TRBV14 with TRBJ1-6; D might be TRBD1 (5 bases). V lost 0 bases to trimming and J lost 7 bases, with 19 bases between them. Per the germline V gene, CDR1 is SGHDN and CDR2 is FVKESK. This CDR3 region has 18 residues. The CDR3 DNA follows: TGTGCCAGCAGCCAAGATATGTGGAGGGGTCGGGAGAATTCACCCCTCCACTTT. Its translation is CASSQDMWRGRENSPLHF.

V and J are TRBV6-6 and TRBJ1-6; tentative D call: TRBD1 (6 bases). The CDR3 runs to 16 residues. CDR1 is MNHNY, CDR2 SVGAGI, per germline (reference sequence). Trimming left V 7 bases short and J 7 bases short, with 20 bases between. CDR3 nucleotide sequence: TGTGCCAGCACCGACGGCAGGGGACGCACCAATTCACCCCTCCACTTT. Its protein product is CASTDGRGRTNSPLHF.

This clone was detected only once. The V call is TRBV5-6, the J call TRBJ2-5; a possible D gene is TRBD2 (5 bases). CDR1 and CDR2 from the germline V gene are SGHDT and YYEEEE. CDR3 length: 14 residues. V lost 3 bases and J 5 bases, leaving 14 bases between the germline ends. CDR3 region: CASSSTRGAETQYF. CDR3 sequence (DNA): TGTGCCAGCAGCTCCACCCGGGGAGCGGAGACCCAGTACTTC.